This T cell receptor beta chain came from a study of Graves' ophthalmopathy and Graves' hyperthyroidism. Ineligible for inclusion were patients with other autoimmune diseases, uncontrolled infections, pregnancy or lactation. The PBMCs were taken from around 9 ml of fresh peripheral blood. Amplifying from RNA transcripts, the study obtained TCR beta CDR3 regions. RT-PCR was first run with HTBI primers, then multiplex PCR in a second round. MiXCR was run by TCRdb on the multiplex PCR reads, yielding one entry per CDR3 protein. The sample contains about 400,000 distinct CDR3 sequences, around 19% of which appear only once. V gave up 7 bases and J gave up 5 bases, with 14 bases separating them. Germline V gene sequence: CDR1 MDHEN, CDR2 SYDVKM. This CDR3 contains 13 residues. This clonotype appeared many times.

This receptor was obtained from a woman between 18 and 29 years old with Graves' ophthalmopathy. The sample consisted of peripheral blood. The J gene is TRBJ2-5, the V gene TRBV28; the D gene could be TRBD1 or TRBD2 (6 bases each). This CDR3 is CASTSGARETQYF. The CDR3, as DNA: TGTGCCAGCACTTCGGGGGCTCGGGAGACCCAGTACTTC.